Listed here are 23 T cell receptor beta chains from one sample, sequenced in a study of T cells in women clearing cervical HPV infection. The table came from immunoSEQ multiplex PCR; TCRdb's copy has only in-frame clones and leaves some out. The sample has 25,000 to 35,000 clones. Sequencing used blood buffy coat. Every receptor here comes from a woman between 18 and 75 years old with a cervical HPV16 infection that either progressed to CIN3+ or cleared (not recorded which).

As to this clone: Sequencing ends 3 residues short of the CDR3 end; the germline J gene provides the rest. The J gene is TRBJ2-3, the V gene TRBV20-1; possibly TRBD1 for D (6 bases). Germline V gives CDR1 DFQATT, CDR2 SNEGSKA (reference sequence). This CDR3 has 16 amino acids. Deletions cut 4 bases from V and 2 bases from J, with 19 bases between. The part of the CDR3 DNA that was read is TGCAGTGCTAATAGGGCAGGGGAGACGAACACAGATACG. This translates into CSANRAGETNTDT. The complete CDR3 reads CSANRAGETNTDTQYF.

Comments on this clone: Sequencing ends 3 residues short of the CDR3 end; the germline J gene provides the rest. This rearrangement joins TRBV6-2 or TRBV6-3 to TRBJ2-6; D is unresolved. This CDR3 comprises 15 residues. Germline assignment: CDR1 MNHEY and CDR2 SVGEGT. Trimming took 8 bases from V and 1 from J, leaving 12 bases between them. The part of the CDR3 DNA that was read is TGTGCCAGCTCAGGATCCCTTTCTGGGGCCAACGTC. Translation gives CASSGSLSGANV. In full, the CDR3 reads CASSGSLSGANVLTF.

Judged by frequency, this clone is medium-sized. The read halts 3 residues ahead of the CDR3 end, with the missing end drawn from the germline J gene. The rearrangement links TRBV19 to TRBJ2-7, with D possibly TRBD1 on 6 matching bases. Germline CDR1 and CDR2: LNHDA and SQIVND (reference sequence). V was cut by 4 bases and J by 4 bases, with 23 bases left in between. The CDR3 is 17 residues long. The sequenced CDR3 bases are TGTGCCAGTAGTACTAAAGCCGCCAGGGGTGAGGGTTACGAG. Translation: CASSTKAARGEGYE. The whole CDR3 sequence is CASSTKAARGEGYEQYF.

As for this clone: From the germline J gene comes the end of the CDR3, since the read stops 3 residues before it. This chain joins TRBV25-1 and TRBJ2-1; a weak D match, TRBD1 (6 bases). The CDR3 is 16 amino acids. Trimming cost V 1 base and J 0 bases, with 10 bases left between them. Germline assignment: CDR1 MGHDK and CDR2 SYGVNS. CDR3 bases read: TGTGCCAGCAGTGAATTGGACAGTCACTCCTACAATGAG. It yields the protein CASSELDSHSYNE. The CDR3, in full, reads CASSELDSHSYNEQFF.

CDR3 DNA, as far as it was read: TGTGCCAGCAGCGTAGGTCCATACAATGAG. Its translation is CASSVGPYNE. The whole CDR3 reads CASSVGPYNEQFF. V is TRBV9 and J is TRBJ2-1; D not certain. The sequenced fragment ends 3 residues before the CDR3 boundary, so the rest is inferred from the germline J gene. The CDR3 sequence is 13 residues long. Trimming pared 0 bases from V and 4 bases from J, leaving 5 bases between. Germline lookup yields CDR1 SGDLS and CDR2 YYNGEE.

CDR3 DNA (partial): TGTGCCAGCAGCTTAGGTCGCACAGATACC. Translating it yields CASSLGRTDT. The CDR3 in full is CASSLGRTDTYTF. The V gene is TRBV7-6, the J gene TRBJ1-2, with D unresolved. The CDR3 is cut off 3 residues early in the read; its end comes from the germline J gene. Germline V gene lookup returns CDR1 SGHVS and CDR2 FNYEAQ. The CDR3 has 13 amino acids.

As regards this clone: The CDR3 extends 3 residues past the end of the read, so its final part is completed from the germline J gene. This chain uses TRBV20-1 with TRBJ2-7, with TRBD2 matching over 9 bases. Germline V CDR1 and CDR2: DFQATT, SNEGSKA (reference sequence). J was trimmed by 0 bases and V by 0 bases; bases with no gene match: 3. The CDR3 is 15 residues long. CDR3 amino acids: CSARELTSGSYEQYF. CDR3 DNA, as far as it was read: TGCAGTGCTAGAGAGTTGACTAGCGGCTCCTACGAG.

In regard to this clone: Read sequence stops 3 residues before the CDR3 end, and the germline J gene provides the missing end. This chain connects TRBV4-1 to TRBJ2-2, with D uncertain. The CDR3 spans 14 residues. Trimming left V 5 bases short and J 2 bases short, with 9 bases between. In germline, CDR1 is MGHRA, CDR2 YSYEKL. The CDR3 protein is CASSSPVNTGELFF. The sequenced part of the CDR3 DNA is TGCGCCAGCAGCTCCCCCGTTAACACCGGGGAG.

As regards this clone: Read sequence stops 3 residues before the CDR3 end, and the germline J gene provides the missing end. The chain uses TRBV5-4 and TRBJ1-5; D unresolved. The CDR3 contains 13 residues. Germline assignment: CDR1 SGHNT and CDR2 YYREEE (reference sequence). V lost 4 bases and J lost 5, with 10 bases in between. CDR3 bases read: TGTGCCAGCAGCGCCGACACCGATCAGCCC. Translating it yields CASSADTDQP. The CDR3 in full is CASSADTDQPQHF.

Comment on this clone: The read finishes 3 residues shy of the CDR3 end, and the germline J gene is used to complete it. The chain uses TRBV18 and TRBJ1-6; 9 bases line up with TRBD1. Germline V CDR1 and CDR2: KGHSH, LQKENI. The CDR3 is 17 amino acids. V shed 3 bases, J shed 7 bases, and the junction held 10 bases outside the gene matches. The covered CDR3 bases are TGTGCCAGCTCACCGGGGACAGGGCAAGGTTCCAATTCACCC. Translated, it gives CASSPGTGQGSNSP. The CDR3 as a whole reads CASSPGTGQGSNSPLHF.

Concerning this clone: The read terminates 3 residues ahead of where the CDR3 ends, so the germline J gene completes it. The J gene is TRBJ2-4, the V gene TRBV5-6; 8 bases agree with TRBD2. V trimming: 1 base; J trimming: 3 bases; junction bases outside the gene matches: 3. This CDR3 contains 15 residues. Germline values: CDR1 SGHDT, CDR2 YYEEEE. The DNA read from the CDR3 is TGTGCCAGCAGCTTGCTAGCGGGTAGCAAAAACATT. This encodes CASSLLAGSKNI. The complete CDR3 sequence is CASSLLAGSKNIQYF.

CDR3 region: CASTPPGLAGLEQFF. CDR3 DNA, as far as it was read: TGCGCCAGCACACCTCCGGGACTAGCGGGGCTTGAG. V and J are TRBV5-1 and TRBJ2-1, with TRBD2 matching over 13 bases. With the read ending 3 residues before the CDR3 end, the germline J gene is used to fill in that end. Germline-derived CDR1 and CDR2 are SGHRS and YFSETQ. V dropped 6 bases and J dropped 9; count of bases not matched to a gene: 9. The CDR3 spans 15 residues. Drawing the rest from reference TRBV5-1 and TRBJ2-1, the complete variable domain is KAGVTQTPRYLIKTRGQQVTLSCSPISGHRSVSWYQQTPGQGLQFLFEYFSETQRNKGNFPGRFSGRQFSNSRSEMNVSTLELGDSALYLCASTPPGLAGLEQFFGPGTRLTVL.

On this clone: Read data end 3 residues before the CDR3 end; the end is taken from the germline J gene. This rearrangement joins TRBV27 to TRBJ2-7; D may be TRBD2 (6 bases). This CDR3 has 14 amino acids. Between the trimmed V and J ends, which lost 5 bases and 4 bases, there was a span of 15 bases. Germline loops: CDR1 MNHEY, CDR2 SMNVEV (reference sequence). The CDR3 bases that were read are TGTGCCAGCAGTCCACACCGGGACTTATACGAG. Its protein is CASSPHRDLYE. The full CDR3 reads CASSPHRDLYEQYF.

Partial CDR3 DNA: TGTGCCAGCAGCTTCGGCGGGGGGGCGTATGAGACC. It translates to CASSFGGGAYET. The whole CDR3 region reads CASSFGGGAYETQYF. J is TRBJ2-5 and V is TRBV7-2; 9 bases line up with TRBD2. The read terminates 3 residues ahead of where the CDR3 ends, so the germline J gene completes it. The germline V gene has CDR1 SGHTA and CDR2 FQGNSA. The CDR3 runs to 15 residues. J was trimmed by 5 bases and V by 3 bases; bases with no gene match: 7.

As concerns this clone: The read is 3 residues too short to cover the CDR3 end, so that end is filled in from the germline J gene. The chain has TRBV19 and TRBJ1-1; 7 nucleotides align to TRBD1. Per the germline V gene, CDR1 is LNHDA and CDR2 is SQIVND (reference sequence). This CDR3 spans 14 amino acids. V trimming: 3 bases; J trimming: 5 bases; junction bases outside the gene matches: 6. CDR3 bases read: TGTGCCAGTAGTATCGGCCAGGGGGAGACTGAA. Amino acid sequence: CASSIGQGETE. The whole CDR3 region reads CASSIGQGETEAFF.

Notes on this clone: The missing CDR3 end, 3 residues past where the read stops, is filled in from the germline J gene. The chain recombines TRBV12-5 with TRBJ2-1; D is unclear. Between the trimmed V and J ends, which lost 4 bases and 5 bases, there was a span of 18 bases. Per the germline V gene, CDR1 is LGHNT and CDR2 is FRNRAP. This CDR3 region has 16 residues. Partial CDR3 DNA: TGTGCTAGTGGTTCCACCCAATCCTTACTGAACAATGAG. Its translation: CASGSTQSLLNNE. The whole CDR3 protein is CASGSTQSLLNNEQFF.

As for this clone: The CDR3 extends 3 residues past the end of the read, so its final part is completed from the germline J gene. This chain connects TRBV6-2 or TRBV6-3 to TRBJ2-7, with 11 bases identical to TRBD1. The CDR3 covers 14 residues. J lost 3 bases, V lost 2 bases, and 0 bases had no gene match. Germline CDR1 reads MNHEY; CDR2 reads SVGEGT. The sequenced CDR3 bases are TGTGCCAGCAGTTACGGGACAGGGGGCTACGAG. Translated: CASSYGTGGYE. The entire CDR3 protein reads CASSYGTGGYEQYF.

A note on this clone: The sequenced fragment ends 3 residues before the CDR3 boundary, so the rest is inferred from the germline J gene. The chain carries TRBV7-9 and TRBJ1-4, with D possibly TRBD1 on 6 matching bases. There are 15 residues in the CDR3. CDR1 SEHNR and CDR2 FQNEAQ come from the germline V gene (reference sequence). V dropped 5 bases and J dropped 8 bases, with 18 bases sitting between them. CDR3 DNA (partial): TGTGCCAGCAGCAATTACAGGGAGGTTCGCGAAAAA. Translated: CASSNYREVREK. The entire CDR3 protein is CASSNYREVREKLFF.

In regard to this clone: The CDR3 goes on 3 residues after the read ends, and that part is filled in from the germline J gene. The chain links TRBV12-3 or TRBV12-4 to TRBJ2-3, with TRBD1 matching 8 bases. With V trimmed by 6 bases and J by 3 bases, 8 bases remained unmatched. The CDR3 is 15 residues long. CDR3 sequence reads: CASSARDRGTDTQYF. CDR3 DNA, as far as it was read: TGTGCCAGCAGCGCCCGAGACAGGGGAACAGATACG.

As for this clone: The missing CDR3 end, 3 residues past where the read stops, is filled in from the germline J gene. The chain recombines TRBV2 with TRBJ2-1; TRBD2 matches 9 bases. Germline CDR1 SNHLY, CDR2 FYNNEI. V was clipped by 2 bases and J by 7 bases; unmatched bases: 12. CDR3 size: 17 residues. The CDR3 spells CASSERLGGGAWNEQFF. CDR3 DNA, as far as it was read: TGTGCCAGCAGTGAAAGGCTGGGCGGGGGGGCTTGGAATGAG.

Comment on this clone: The read terminates 3 residues before the CDR3 end, so the remaining end is supplied by the germline J gene. The chain uses TRBV11-2 and TRBJ1-1; D is possibly TRBD1 (5 bases). The CDR3 has 14 amino acids. Germline lookup yields CDR1 SGHAT and CDR2 FQNNGV. V lost 5 bases to trimming and J lost 6 bases, with 16 bases between them. The chain's CDR3 is CASSPRRDGPEAFF. Partial CDR3 DNA: TGTGCCAGCAGCCCCCGCAGGGATGGGCCTGAA.

Of note for this clone: The CDR3 goes on 3 residues after the read ends, and that part is filled in from the germline J gene. V gene TRBV2 combines with J gene TRBJ1-1; 7 bases map to TRBD1. Per the germline V gene, CDR1 is SNHLY and CDR2 is FYNNEI. The CDR3 sequence is 11 residues long. The sequenced part of the CDR3 DNA is TGTGCCTCCAGGGGGACTCAATCT. Translating gives CASRGTQS. The complete CDR3 protein is CASRGTQSAFF.

Comment on this clone: The read gets to within 3 residues of the CDR3 end, and the germline J gene fills in the rest. The V gene is TRBV6-1, the J gene TRBJ1-2; no firm D call. This CDR3 region has 13 residues. Per germline, CDR1 MNHNS and CDR2 SASEGT. V lost 3 bases and J lost 7, with 12 bases in between. CDR3 in amino acids: CASSDGGSGGYTF. CDR3 bases read: TGTGCCAGCAGTGACGGCGGGTCGGGTGGC.